Shown below are 19 T cell receptor beta chains from a single sample sequenced in a study of OX40 agonist ivuxolimab in advanced cancers. Produced via immunoSEQ multiplex PCR; TCRdb's table is partial and in-frame only. This table holds about 34,000 clones, roughly 80% found once. Specimen: CD4+ or CD8+ T cells sorted from blood, collected in a trial of the OX40 agonist ivuxolimab. Receptors were obtained from an adult with an advanced solid tumor such as melanoma, head and neck, liver or kidney cancer.

The chain combines TRBV5-1 with TRBJ2-5, with D unclear. This CDR3 contains 14 residues. V was pared by 1 base and J by 4 bases, with 11 bases between. Germline V gene data show CDR1 as SGHRS and CDR2 as YFSETQ. As DNA, the CDR3 is TGCGCCAGCAGCTTGAGAGTCGCAGGAGAGACCCAGTACTTC. This translates into CASSLRVAGETQYF.

This chain joins TRBV6-1 and TRBJ2-7; D is tentatively TRBD1 or TRBD2 (6 bases each). Germline V gene data show CDR1 as MNHNS and CDR2 as SASEGT. Trimming took 5 bases from V and 2 from J, leaving 16 bases between them. The CDR3 totals 15 residues. In nucleotides, the CDR3 is TGTGCCAGCAGTAAAGGGGGGTTGGGGACCTACGAGCAGTACTTC. It is translated as CASSKGGLGTYEQYF.

J is TRBJ2-1 and V is TRBV7-2; 7 bases are shared with TRBD2. Germline lookup yields CDR1 SGHTA and CDR2 FQGNSA. CDR3 length equals 15 residues. The trim removed 1 base at V and 4 bases at J, leaving 4 bases unmatched. This CDR3 is CASSLDGRRYNEQFF. The DNA for the CDR3 is TGTGCCAGCAGCTTAGACGGGAGGCGGTACAATGAGCAGTTCTTC.

V is TRBV28 and J is TRBJ2-5; D is uncertain. The germline V gene has CDR1 MDHEN and CDR2 SYDVKM. The CDR3 loop spans 12 amino acids. Trimming shortened V by 8 bases and J by 5 bases, and 12 bases separated the two germline ends. The CDR3 spells CASRVPMETQYF. CDR3 bases: TGTGCCAGCCGCGTTCCTATGGAGACCCAGTACTTC.

Here the CDR3 reads CASSQMGGTGRGEQFF. CDR3 sequence (DNA): TGTGCCAGCAGCCAGATGGGGGGAACTGGTAGGGGTGAGCAGTTCTTC. The chain has TRBV7-3 and TRBJ2-1; D possibly corresponds to TRBD2 (6 bases). The CDR3 contains 16 residues. CDR1 SGHTA and CDR2 FQGTGA come from the germline V gene. V was clipped by 5 bases and J by 9 bases, with 23 bases between them. The whole variable domain, filled in from reference TRBV7-3 and TRBJ2-1, reads GAGVSQTPSNKVTEKGKYVELRCDPISGHTALYWYRQSLGQGPEFLIYFQGTGAADDSGLPNDRFFAVRPEGSVSTLKIQRTERGDSAVYLCASSQMGGTGRGEQFFGPGTRLTVL.

The V call is TRBV19, the J call TRBJ1-4; tentative D call: TRBD1 (6 bases). The CDR3 sequence is 15 residues long. The germline gives CDR1 LNHDA, CDR2 SQIVND (reference sequence). V was clipped by 2 bases and J by 2 bases, with 9 bases between them. For the CDR3, the DNA is TGTGCCAGTAGTATACAGGGGTCCACTAATGAAAAACTGTTTTTT. The encoded protein is CASSIQGSTNEKLFF.

V usage is TRBV11-2 and J usage is TRBJ2-7; D not resolved. This CDR3 comprises 12 residues. The V gene's germline CDR1 is SGHAT and CDR2 FQNNGV. V was trimmed by 4 bases and J by 4 bases, leaving 8 bases between them. The CDR3 loop reads CASSSVGYEQYF. The CDR3 bases are TGTGCCAGCAGCTCGGTAGGGTACGAGCAGTACTTC.

On this clone itself: An end of the junction does not agree with germline; a read error may underlie this. The V gene is TRBV5-1, the J gene TRBJ2-7; D gene unclear. Germline CDR1 reads SGHRS; CDR2 reads YFSETQ. This CDR3 has 14 amino acids. DNA for the CDR3: TGCGCCAGCAGAAGTGGCGGTTTTCCCTACGAGCGGTACTTC. It specifies CASRSGGFPYERYF.

The chain links TRBV7-2 to TRBJ2-3; 10 nucleotides agree with TRBD2. The V gene's germline CDR1 is SGHTA and CDR2 FQGNSA. With 6 bases clipped from V and 7 bases from J, the junction kept 16 bases outside the gene matches. This CDR3 region has 17 residues. The CDR3 spells CASSLTPLSGGRNTQYF. The CDR3 bases are TGTGCCAGCAGTTTAACGCCCCTTAGCGGGGGGCGGAATACGCAGTATTTT.

This rearrangement joins TRBV7-2 to TRBJ1-1; possible D gene TRBD1, 5 bases. This CDR3 has 14 amino acids. CDR1 is SGHTA, CDR2 FQGNSA, per germline. V was trimmed by 3 bases and J by 5 bases, leaving 13 bases between them. Here the CDR3 DNA reads TGTGCCAGCAGCTTCCAGGGACCGTGGACTGAAGCTTTCTTT. It is translated as CASSFQGPWTEAFF.

The chain employs TRBV11-3 and TRBJ2-1; 11 bases map to TRBD2. Germline CDR1 is SGHNT and CDR2 is YENEEA. V lost 4 bases to trimming and J lost 3 bases; unmatched junction nucleotides: 5. The CDR3 runs to 16 residues. CDR3 protein: CASSSSTSGVYNEQFF. The CDR3 bases are TGTGCCAGCAGCTCCTCGACTAGCGGGGTCTACAATGAGCAGTTCTTC. The full variable domain, its missing parts supplied by reference TRBV11-3 and TRBJ2-1, is EAGVVQSPRYKIIEKKQPVAFWCNPISGHNTLYWYLQNLGQGPELLIRYENEEAVDDSQLPKDRFSAERLKGVDSTLKIQPAELGDSAVYLCASSSSTSGVYNEQFFGPGTRLTVL.

The chain employs TRBV5-1 and TRBJ2-5; D is possibly TRBD1 (5 bases). The CDR3 has 12 residues. V dropped 4 bases and J dropped 5 bases, with 9 bases sitting between them. Germline V gene sequence: CDR1 SGHRS, CDR2 YFSETQ. The CDR3 loop is CASSPDTETQYF. As DNA, the CDR3 is TGCGCCAGCAGCCCGGACACCGAGACCCAGTACTTC.

This chain joins TRBV7-6 and TRBJ2-7; 13 nucleotides agree with TRBD2. This CDR3 has 15 residues. Trimming cost V 4 bases and J 4 bases; bases outside gene matches: 4. Looked up from germline, CDR1 is SGHVS and CDR2 is FNYEAQ. CDR3 DNA sequence: TGTGCCAGCAGCTCGGGGACTAGCGGGAAGTACGAGCAGTACTTC. Translated: CASSSGTSGKYEQYF.

This clone showed up just a few times. V and J are TRBV7-2 and TRBJ1-1; weak D call: TRBD1 (5 bases). Trimming took 5 bases from V and 4 from J, leaving 11 bases between them. Germline-derived CDR1 and CDR2 are SGHTA and FQGNSA. This CDR3 region has 13 residues. The CDR3 DNA is TGTGCCAGCAGCCCCGGGAGGGGCACTGAAGCTTTCTTT. Amino acids: CASSPGRGTEAFF.

This clone is a singleton in its sample. The chain is built from TRBV19 and TRBJ1-2, with 8 positions matching TRBD1. This CDR3 is built from 15 residues. From germline, CDR1 is LNHDA and CDR2 SQIVND (reference sequence). V trimming: 8 bases; J trimming: 4 bases; junction bases outside the gene matches: 12. Here the CDR3 reads CASSWQGAGSYGYTF. The DNA for the CDR3 is TGTGCCAGTTCGTGGCAGGGGGCCGGTAGCTATGGCTACACCTTC.

The chain is built from TRBV9 and TRBJ1-2; no clear D. CDR3 length: 13 amino acids. Per the germline V gene, CDR1 is SGDLS and CDR2 is YYNGEE. The V end was cut by 3 bases, the J end by 8 bases, with 14 bases between. CDR3 amino acids: CASSAPNLGGYTF. In DNA, the CDR3 is TGTGCCAGCAGCGCCCCAAACCTCGGAGGCTACACCTTC.

V gene TRBV7-8 combines with J gene TRBJ1-5; D possibly corresponds to TRBD1 (5 bases). This CDR3 contains 14 residues. Germline assignment: CDR1 SGHVS and CDR2 FQNEAQ. V lost 2 bases and J 9 bases, leaving 14 bases between the germline ends. CDR3 sequence: CASSLFQGDGPQHF. DNA for the CDR3: TGTGCCAGCAGCTTATTTCAGGGAGATGGGCCCCAGCATTTT. Variable domain in full (rest from reference TRBV7-8 and TRBJ1-5): GAGVSQSPRYKVAKRGQDVALRCDPISGHVSLFWYQQALGQGPEFLTYFQNEAQLDKSGLPSDRFFAERPEGSVSTLKIQRTQQEDSAVYLCASSLFQGDGPQHFGDGTRLSIL.

The chain has TRBV19 and TRBJ2-3; no reliable D call. Germline values: CDR1 LNHDA, CDR2 SQIVND (reference sequence). The CDR3 loop spans 14 amino acids. The ends were cut back, 6 bases at V and 1 base at J, with 11 bases in the middle. CDR3 DNA: TGTGCCAGTAGCAATCGGGCGGGCACAGATACGCAGTATTTT. Translation: CASSNRAGTDTQYF.

The V call is TRBV14, the J call TRBJ2-3, with TRBD2 identical over 8 bases. The germline V gene encodes CDR1 SGHDN and CDR2 FVKESK. The CDR3 length is 16 residues. V gave up 2 bases and J gave up 3 bases; unmatched junction bases: 7. CDR3 DNA: TGTGCCAGCAGCCAACAGTCCGGCGGGAGGACAGATACGCAGTATTTT. It codes for CASSQQSGGRTDTQYF.